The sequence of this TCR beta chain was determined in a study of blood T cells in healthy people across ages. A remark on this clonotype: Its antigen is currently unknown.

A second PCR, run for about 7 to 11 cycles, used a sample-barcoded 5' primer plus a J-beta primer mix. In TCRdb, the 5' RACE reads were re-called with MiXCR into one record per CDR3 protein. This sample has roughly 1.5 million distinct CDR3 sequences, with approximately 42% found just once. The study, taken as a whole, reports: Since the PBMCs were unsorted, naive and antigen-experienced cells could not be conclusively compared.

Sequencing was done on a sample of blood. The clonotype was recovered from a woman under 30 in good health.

The CDR3 DNA is TGCAGCGTTGAAGATCTGATAGGGCGTGTGGGGCAAGAGACCCAGTACTTC. Translation gives CSVEDLIGRVGQETQYF. This chain links TRBV29-1 with TRBJ2-5; D gene unclear. The V end was cut by 0 bases, the J end by 2 bases, with 19 bases between. This CDR3 is 17 amino acids long. Germline V gives CDR1 SQVTM, CDR2 ANQGSEA.